What follows are 30 T cell receptor beta chains derived from one specimen sequenced in a study of T cell changes during pregnancy in multiple sclerosis. The data were produced by immunoSEQ multiplex PCR, yet TCRdb's version contains in-frame clones alone and is incomplete. This table has approximately 74,000 clones, 85% to 95% appearing once. The source was peripheral blood, collected before pregnancy. The receptors stem from a female donor with multiple sclerosis, enrolled in a pregnancy study.

This clone was counted once. This chain links TRBV11-3 with TRBJ1-4; no definite D call. The CDR3 length is 12 residues. Trimming took off 5 bases at V and 13 bases at J, with 14 bases between the two ends. Looked up from germline, CDR1 is SGHNT and CDR2 is YENEEA. The CDR3 here is CASSLGGPSLFF. Written as DNA, the CDR3 is TGTGCCAGCAGCCTCGGAGGGCCCTCACTGTTTTTT.

The chain combines TRBV27 with TRBJ2-7; unclear D gene. V dropped 0 bases and J dropped 3 bases, with 6 bases sitting between them. Per the germline V gene, CDR1 is MNHEY and CDR2 is SMNVEV (reference sequence). This CDR3 region has 13 residues. The CDR3 region is CASSLSSDYEQYF. The CDR3 nucleotides are TGTGCCAGCAGTTTATCGTCAGACTACGAGCAGTACTTC.

This chain uses TRBV7-3 with TRBJ2-6; D is unresolved. Per the germline V gene, CDR1 is SGHTA and CDR2 is FQGTGA. Trimming cost V 2 bases and J 0 bases, with 5 bases left between them. The CDR3 is made up of 15 amino acids. The CDR3 here is CASSLSGSGANVLTF. In DNA, the CDR3 is TGTGCCAGCAGCTTATCGGGCTCTGGGGCCAACGTCCTGACTTTC.

The chain is built from TRBV9 and TRBJ2-1, with D perhaps TRBD2 (6 bases). The ends were cut back, 2 bases at V and 1 base at J, with 13 bases in the middle. Looked up from germline, CDR1 is SGDLS and CDR2 is YYNGEE. This CDR3 is 16 amino acids long. As DNA, the CDR3 is TGTGCCAGCAGCGTGCACGGGACTCCATCCTACAATGAGCAGTTCTTC. This encodes CASSVHGTPSYNEQFF.

V is TRBV18 and J is TRBJ2-7; 10 nucleotides match TRBD1. Germline CDR1 KGHSH, CDR2 LQKENI. The CDR3 extends over 15 amino acids. After removal of 3 bases from V and 3 bases from J, the junction contained 5 bases not matched to a gene. The CDR3 bases are TGTGCCAGCTCACCTCAGACAGGGGGCGGCTACGAGCAGTACTTC. Translating it yields CASSPQTGGGYEQYF.

The chain has TRBV5-4 and TRBJ2-7; 7 bases match TRBD2. The J segment lost 0 bases and the V segment lost 1 base, leaving 4 bases of the junction unmatched. The CDR3 spans 15 residues. The germline V gene encodes CDR1 SGHNT and CDR2 YYREEE (reference sequence). CDR3 protein: CASSLRGVGSYEQYF. The CDR3 DNA is TGTGCCAGCAGCTTGCGGGGGGTCGGCTCCTACGAGCAGTACTTC.

V and J are TRBV7-9 and TRBJ2-1; D perhaps matches TRBD2 (5 bases). The germline CDR1 and CDR2 sequences are SEHNR and FQNEAQ (reference sequence). The length of the CDR3 is 15 residues. Trimming took 4 bases from V and 5 from J, leaving 15 bases between them. The CDR3 DNA follows: TGTGCCAGCAGCTCGAGGGAAACCAAGGACAATGAGCAGTTCTTC. It translates to CASSSRETKDNEQFF.

The CDR3 region is CASSPLTRYEQFF. CDR3 sequence (DNA): TGTGCCAGCAGCCCCCTGACTAGATATGAGCAGTTCTTC. This chain links TRBV11-2 with TRBJ2-1; D is possibly TRBD2 (6 bases). Per germline, CDR1 SGHAT and CDR2 FQNNGV. V dropped 5 bases and J dropped 8 bases, with 13 bases sitting between them. The CDR3 has 13 amino acids. Using reference TRBV11-2 and TRBJ2-1 for the parts outside the CDR3, the full variable domain is EAGVAQSPRYKIIEKRQSVAFWCNPISGHATLYWYQQILGQGPKLLIQFQNNGVVDDSQLPKDRFSAERLKGVDSTLKIQPAKLEDSAVYLCASSPLTRYEQFFGPGTRLTVL.

The CDR3 coding sequence is TGTGCCAGTAGTACCTGGACAGGGGGCAGTGAAAAACTGTTTTTT. Translated, it gives CASSTWTGGSEKLFF. The rearrangement joins TRBV19 to TRBJ1-4; TRBD1 aligns across 11 bases. Germline V CDR1 and CDR2: LNHDA, SQIVND (reference sequence). The CDR3 sequence is 15 residues long. With V trimmed by 4 bases and J by 7 bases, 5 bases remained unmatched.

The chain recombines TRBV19 with TRBJ1-1; D uncertain. This CDR3 region has 14 residues. Germline CDR1 and CDR2: LNHDA and SQIVND (reference sequence). The germline V and J ends were trimmed by 5 bases and 4 bases, with 14 bases remaining between them. The CDR3 nucleotides are TGTGCCAGTAGTTTGGCGAGGGTTGGCACTGAAGCTTTCTTT. Its protein product is CASSLARVGTEAFF.

The chain uses TRBV28 and TRBJ2-7, with 7 bases lining up with TRBD1. Germline V gene sequence: CDR1 MDHEN, CDR2 SYDVKM. The CDR3 loop spans 14 amino acids. With V trimmed by 4 bases and J by 1 base, 4 bases remained unmatched. CDR3: CASSSGTDSYEQYF. The DNA of the CDR3 is TGTGCCAGCAGTTCGGGGACAGATTCCTACGAGCAGTACTTC.

J is TRBJ1-4 and V is TRBV9; D is perhaps TRBD1 (6 bases). Germline-derived CDR1 and CDR2 are SGDLS and YYNGEE. CDR3 length equals 18 residues. V was pared by 0 bases and J by 2 bases, with 17 bases between. In DNA form, the CDR3 reads TGTGCCAGCAGCGTAGCCCCCGATCAGGGGATTACTAATGAAAAACTGTTTTTT. This translates into CASSVAPDQGITNEKLFF.

J is TRBJ1-1 and V is TRBV5-1; the D gene is possibly TRBD1 (5 bases). The germline CDR1 and CDR2 sequences are SGHRS and YFSETQ. Trimming left V 4 bases short and J 5 bases short, with 15 bases between. The CDR3 is 14 residues long. CDR3: CASSTTGGYTEAFF. In DNA, the CDR3 is TGCGCCAGCAGCACAACGGGGGGGTATACTGAAGCTTTCTTT.

The J gene is TRBJ2-1, the V gene TRBV5-4, with 8 bases lining up with TRBD1. CDR3 length: 14 amino acids. V trimming: 4 bases; J trimming: 10 bases; junction bases outside the gene matches: 10. Germline V lookup: CDR1 SGHNT, CDR2 YYREEE (reference sequence). This CDR3 reads CASSLGQGRVEQFF. The CDR3 coding sequence is TGTGCCAGCAGCCTTGGACAGGGCCGGGTGGAGCAGTTCTTC.

The chain carries TRBV14 and TRBJ2-5, with TRBD1 as a possible D gene (8 bases). The CDR3 is made up of 17 amino acids. The germline CDR1 and CDR2 sequences are SGHDN and FVKESK. The V and J ends lost 4 bases and 5 bases respectively, with 23 bases between them. The chain's CDR3 is CASSPQPYGQGGETQYF. CDR3 DNA: TGTGCCAGCAGCCCCCAACCCTACGGACAGGGAGGGGAGACCCAGTACTTC.

V usage is TRBV4-3 and J usage is TRBJ2-7, with 7 bases identical to TRBD1. The CDR3 has 15 residues. Trimming took 0 bases from V and 0 from J; bases not matched to a gene: 2. CDR1 is LGHNA and CDR2 is YSLEER in the germline V gene. In nucleotides, the CDR3 is TGCGCCAGCAGCCAAGATCGGGACAGCTCCTACGAGCAGTACTTC. Its translation is CASSQDRDSSYEQYF.

The chain couples TRBV7-3 to TRBJ2-2; TRBD2 is a possible D gene (6 bases). The CDR3 is made up of 13 amino acids. V lost 2 bases and J 5 bases, leaving 6 bases between the germline ends. Germline-derived CDR1 and CDR2 are SGHTA and FQGTGA. The CDR3: CASSLGGTGELFF. The CDR3 region has the DNA TGTGCCAGCAGCTTAGGGGGGACCGGGGAGCTGTTTTTT.

The V call is TRBV9, the J call TRBJ2-5; TRBD1 is a possible D gene (6 bases). CDR1 SGDLS and CDR2 YYNGEE come from the germline V gene. The CDR3 is 13 amino acids. V was pared by 4 bases and J by 7 bases, with 14 bases between. The CDR3 DNA reads as TGTGCCAGCAGCACGGAAGGGGGAAGGACCCAGTACTTC. Translation gives CASSTEGGRTQYF.

The CDR3 loop is CASSYSRGQETQYF. As DNA, the CDR3 is TGTGCCAGCAGTTACTCGCGGGGCCAAGAGACCCAGTACTTC. This rearrangement joins TRBV6-6 to TRBJ2-5; D is possibly TRBD2 (6 bases). There are 14 residues in the CDR3. Trimming stripped 0 bases from V and 1 base from J, with 6 bases between. Germline CDR1 MNHNY, CDR2 SVGAGI (reference sequence).

CDR3 DNA: TGTGCCAGTGGACAGGGCCGGGCTTTTAATGAAAAACTGTTTTTT. Translating gives CASGQGRAFNEKLFF. The chain combines TRBV19 with TRBJ1-4, with 8 nucleotides matching TRBD1. Germline V CDR1 and CDR2: LNHDA, SQIVND (reference sequence). The V segment lost 8 bases and the J segment 4 bases; nucleotides outside the gene matches: 9. This CDR3 has 15 residues.

The chain uses TRBV13 and TRBJ2-7; 11 bases align to TRBD2. Germline assignment: CDR1 PRHDT and CDR2 FYEKMQ (reference sequence). The CDR3 contains 17 residues. Losses at the gene ends were 4 bases for V and 2 bases for J; bases not matched to a gene: 10. The CDR3 nucleotides read TGTGCCAGCAGCTCTGCCGCCGGTAGCGGGAGGGCCTACGAGCAGTACTTC. Protein product: CASSSAAGSGRAYEQYF.

CDR3 sequence: CASSRGTSGYEQYF. DNA for the CDR3: TGTGCCAGCAGCCGGGGGACTAGCGGCTACGAGCAGTACTTC. The chain couples TRBV27 to TRBJ2-7, with TRBD2 matching over 11 bases. Germline-derived CDR1 and CDR2 are MNHEY and SMNVEV (reference sequence). V dropped 6 bases and J dropped 3; count of bases not matched to a gene: 4. There are 14 residues in the CDR3.

This clone has only a few counts. CDR3: CASSLRSSPISTDTQYF. The CDR3 coding sequence is TGTGCCAGCAGCTTAAGATCGTCCCCTATTAGCACAGATACGCAGTATTTT. This chain joins TRBV7-2 and TRBJ2-3; no definite D call. Trimming left V 2 bases short and J 0 bases short, with 15 bases between. This CDR3 is built from 17 residues. Germline lookup yields CDR1 SGHTA and CDR2 FQGNSA.

This rearrangement joins TRBV4-2 to TRBJ2-2; 7 bases line up with TRBD2. V lost 0 bases to trimming and J lost 1 base; unmatched junction nucleotides: 8. The CDR3 is 18 residues long. Germline lookup yields CDR1 LGHNA and CDR2 YNFKEQ. In DNA form, the CDR3 reads TGTGCCAGCAGCCAAGATCTGGGGGAGGGCATGAACACCGGGGAGCTGTTTTTT. Its protein product is CASSQDLGEGMNTGELFF.

The chain employs TRBV5-4 and TRBJ2-7, with D possibly being TRBD1 (6 bases). The V end was cut by 4 bases, the J end by 2 bases, with 16 bases between. This CDR3 comprises 15 residues. The germline gives CDR1 SGHNT, CDR2 YYREEE (reference sequence). The CDR3 nucleotides are TGTGCCAGCAGCCCCCCTCAGGGGAGCCCCTACGAGCAGTACTTC. This gives the protein CASSPPQGSPYEQYF.

This clone appeared a single time. The genes are TRBV13 and TRBJ2-7; 16 nucleotides line up with TRBD2. The CDR3 length is 17 residues. Germline trimming cut 5 bases from V and 2 bases from J; bases unmatched to any gene: 6. In germline, CDR1 is PRHDT, CDR2 FYEKMQ (reference sequence). The DNA for the CDR3 is TGTGCCAGCAGCGGGGGACTAGCGGGAGGGATGCCCTACGAGCAGTACTTC. Protein product: CASSGGLAGGMPYEQYF.

J is TRBJ2-3 and V is TRBV29-1, with 7 bases fitting TRBD2. The J segment lost 1 base and the V segment lost 4 bases, leaving 2 bases of the junction unmatched. The length of the CDR3 is 13 residues. Germline V gives CDR1 SQVTM, CDR2 ANQGSEA. The CDR3 sequence: CSVARGGTDTQYF. The CDR3 nucleotides are TGCAGCGTTGCTCGGGGGGGCACAGATACGCAGTATTTT.

The chain links TRBV6-1 to TRBJ1-3, with a weak D call TRBD1 (6 bases). Germline assignment: CDR1 MNHNS and CDR2 SASEGT. V was clipped by 7 bases and J by 5 bases, with 15 bases between them. The CDR3 has 14 amino acids. CDR3 DNA: TGTGCCAGCATTTACAGGGTTGGGCGAAACACCATATATTTT. This translates into CASIYRVGRNTIYF.

This rearrangement joins TRBV11-3 to TRBJ1-1; possible D gene TRBD1, 5 bases. Between the trimmed V and J ends, which lost 8 bases and 6 bases, there was a span of 16 bases. Germline-derived CDR1 and CDR2 are SGHNT and YENEEA. This CDR3 region has 13 residues. Here the CDR3 DNA reads TGTGCCAGCGAGACAGAAGGAACGGCTGAAGCTTTCTTT. It codes for CASETEGTAEAFF.

DNA of the CDR3: TGCGCCAGCAGCCAAGGACAGAGCTCCTACGAGCAGTACTTC. Its protein product is CASSQGQSSYEQYF. The chain links TRBV4-1 to TRBJ2-7, with D possibly TRBD1 on 5 matching bases. CDR1 MGHRA and CDR2 YSYEKL come from the germline V gene. V was trimmed by 1 base and J by 0 bases, leaving 7 bases between them. The CDR3 contains 14 residues.